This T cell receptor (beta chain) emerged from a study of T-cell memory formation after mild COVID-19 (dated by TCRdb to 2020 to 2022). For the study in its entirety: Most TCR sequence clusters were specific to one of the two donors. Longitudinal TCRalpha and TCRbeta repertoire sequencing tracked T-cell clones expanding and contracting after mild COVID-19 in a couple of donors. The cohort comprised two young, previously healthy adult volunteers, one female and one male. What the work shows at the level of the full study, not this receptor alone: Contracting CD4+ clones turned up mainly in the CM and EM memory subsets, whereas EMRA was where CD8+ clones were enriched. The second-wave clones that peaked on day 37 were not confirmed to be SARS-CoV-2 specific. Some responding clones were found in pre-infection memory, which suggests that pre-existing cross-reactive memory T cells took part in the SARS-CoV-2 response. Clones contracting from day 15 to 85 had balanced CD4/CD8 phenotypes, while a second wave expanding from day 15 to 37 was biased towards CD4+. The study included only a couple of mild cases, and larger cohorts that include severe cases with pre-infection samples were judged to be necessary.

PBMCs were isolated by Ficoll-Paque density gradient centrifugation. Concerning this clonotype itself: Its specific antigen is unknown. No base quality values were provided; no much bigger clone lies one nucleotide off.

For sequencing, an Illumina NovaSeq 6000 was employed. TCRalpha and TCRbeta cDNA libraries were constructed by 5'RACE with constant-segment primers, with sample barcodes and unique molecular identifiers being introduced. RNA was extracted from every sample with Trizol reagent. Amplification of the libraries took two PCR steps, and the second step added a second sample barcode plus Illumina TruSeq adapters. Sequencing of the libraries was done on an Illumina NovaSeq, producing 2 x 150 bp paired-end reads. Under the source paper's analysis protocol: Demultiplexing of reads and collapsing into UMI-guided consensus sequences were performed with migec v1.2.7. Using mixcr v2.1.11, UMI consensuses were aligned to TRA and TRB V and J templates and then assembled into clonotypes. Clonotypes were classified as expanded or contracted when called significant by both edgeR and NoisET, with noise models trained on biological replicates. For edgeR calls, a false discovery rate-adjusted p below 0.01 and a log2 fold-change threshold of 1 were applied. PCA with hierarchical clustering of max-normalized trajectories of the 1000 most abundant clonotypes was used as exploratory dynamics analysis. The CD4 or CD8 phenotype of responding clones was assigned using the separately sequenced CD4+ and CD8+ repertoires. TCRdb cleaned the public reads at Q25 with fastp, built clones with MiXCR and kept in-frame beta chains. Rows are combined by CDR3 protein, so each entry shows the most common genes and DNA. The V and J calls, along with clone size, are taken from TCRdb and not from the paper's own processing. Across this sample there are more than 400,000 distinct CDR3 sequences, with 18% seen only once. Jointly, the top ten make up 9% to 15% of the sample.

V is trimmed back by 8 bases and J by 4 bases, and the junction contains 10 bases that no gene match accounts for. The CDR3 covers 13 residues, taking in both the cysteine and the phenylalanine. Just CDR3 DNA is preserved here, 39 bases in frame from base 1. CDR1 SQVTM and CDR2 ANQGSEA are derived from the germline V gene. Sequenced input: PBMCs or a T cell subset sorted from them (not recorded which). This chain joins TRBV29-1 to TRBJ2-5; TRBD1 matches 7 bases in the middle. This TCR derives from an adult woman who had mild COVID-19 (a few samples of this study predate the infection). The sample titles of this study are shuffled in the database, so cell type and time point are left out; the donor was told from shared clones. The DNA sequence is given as TGCAGCACGCGGACGACAGGGACAGAGACCCAGTACTTC. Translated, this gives CSTRTTGTETQYF.